Listed below are T cell receptor beta chains from one sample, sequenced in a study of cytomegalovirus exposure and HLA in healthy donors. The method was immunoSEQ multiplex PCR; TCRdb's version includes in-frame clones alone and lacks a portion of them. The repertoire has over 150,000 clones, 75% to 85% of them found once; the top ten carry less than 2%. The sequenced sample consisted of PBMCs. The source of these receptors is a girl under 18 in good health and CMV-seropositive. Each CDR3 is given with its conserved first and last residue. Each record gives: CDR3 protein, CDR3 DNA, V gene, D gene, J gene, clone size, CDR3 length. D genes are given only for firm matches. A row's size may be missing; if present it is once, few, many or a size class.

CDR3aa: CASKTYRGSGTEAFF; CDR3nt: TGTGCCAGCAAGACGTACAGGGGGTCGGGCACTGAAGCTTTCTTT; v_gene: TRBV2; d_gene: TRBD1; j_gene: TRBJ1-1; abundance: .; len: 15
CDR3aa: CASSTGTGPRYGYTF; CDR3nt: TGTGCCAGTAGTACCGGGACAGGGCCGCGGTATGGCTACACCTTC; v_gene: TRBV19; d_gene: TRBD1; j_gene: TRBJ1-2; abundance: .; len: 15
CDR3aa: CASSQADRNTEAFF; CDR3nt: TGCGCCAGCAGCCAAGCCGACAGGAACACTGAAGCTTTCTTT; v_gene: TRBV4-1; d_gene: .; j_gene: TRBJ1-1; abundance: .; len: 14
CDR3aa: CASSEGTWDTEAFF; CDR3nt: TGCGCCAGCAGCGAGGGTACCTGGGACACTGAAGCTTTCTTT; v_gene: TRBV5-1; d_gene: .; j_gene: TRBJ1-1; abundance: .; len: 14
CDR3aa: CAISVFGSGDTYNEQFF; CDR3nt: TGTGCCATCAGTGTTTTTGGTAGCGGGGATACCTACAATGAGCAGTTCTTC; v_gene: TRBV10-3; d_gene: TRBD2; j_gene: TRBJ2-1; abundance: .; len: 17
CDR3aa: CASSFLAGSGGYNEQFF; CDR3nt: TGTGCCAGCAGTTTTCTTGCTGGTAGCGGGGGTTACAATGAGCAGTTCTTC; v_gene: TRBV27; d_gene: TRBD2; j_gene: TRBJ2-1; abundance: .; len: 17
CDR3aa: CASSDTTGGRGTEAFF; CDR3nt: TGTGCCAGCAGTGACACCACCGGGGGTCGTGGGACTGAAGCTTTCTTT; v_gene: TRBV6-4; d_gene: .; j_gene: TRBJ1-1; abundance: few; len: 16
CDR3aa: CASSPNVQRVDEQYF; CDR3nt: TGCGCCAGCAGCCCTAATGTACAGAGGGTGGACGAGCAGTACTTC; v_gene: TRBV4-1; d_gene: .; j_gene: TRBJ2-7; abundance: few; len: 15
CDR3aa: CAISGGQNSPLHF; CDR3nt: TGTGCCATCAGTGGTGGACAGAATTCACCCCTCCACTTT; v_gene: TRBV10-3; d_gene: .; j_gene: TRBJ1-6; abundance: few; len: 13
CDR3aa: CATSRDRAGRPNSPLHF; CDR3nt: TGTGCCACCAGCAGAGATCGGGCAGGGCGACCCAATTCACCCCTCCACTTT; v_gene: TRBV15; d_gene: .; j_gene: TRBJ1-6; abundance: .; len: 17
CDR3aa: CASSLWSSGGLTYEQYF; CDR3nt: TGTGCCAGCAGCTTATGGTCTAGCGGGGGGCTCACCTACGAGCAGTACTTC; v_gene: TRBV13; d_gene: TRBD2; j_gene: TRBJ2-7; abundance: .; len: 17
CDR3aa: CASSDPYRGHEQYF; CDR3nt: TGTGCCAGCAGTGACCCTTACAGGGGCCACGAGCAGTACTTC; v_gene: TRBV25-1; d_gene: TRBD1; j_gene: TRBJ2-7; abundance: once; len: 14
CDR3aa: CASSFGQGAYGYTF; CDR3nt: TGTGCCAGCAGCTTCGGACAGGGGGCTTATGGCTACACCTTC; v_gene: TRBV5-6; d_gene: TRBD1; j_gene: TRBJ1-2; abundance: .; len: 14
CDR3aa: CASSVGHAGGGTDTQYF; CDR3nt: TGTGCCAGCAGCGTAGGCCACGCGGGCGGGGGAACGGATACGCAGTATTTT; v_gene: TRBV9; d_gene: TRBD2; j_gene: TRBJ2-3; abundance: .; len: 17
CDR3aa: CASSLQRGVSYEQYF; CDR3nt: TGCGCCAGCAGCTTGCAGCGGGGAGTCTCCTACGAGCAGTACTTC; v_gene: TRBV5-1; d_gene: TRBD2; j_gene: TRBJ2-7; abundance: .; len: 15
CDR3aa: CASSLDPSYEQYF; CDR3nt: TGTGCCAGCAGCTTAGACCCCAGCTACGAGCAGTACTTC; v_gene: TRBV11-3; d_gene: .; j_gene: TRBJ2-7; abundance: .; len: 13
CDR3aa: CASSRGAVEKLFF; CDR3nt: TGTGCCAGCAGTCGGGGAGCGGTTGAAAAACTGTTTTTT; v_gene: TRBV6-1; d_gene: .; j_gene: TRBJ1-4; abundance: .; len: 13
CDR3aa: CASSLESSGGVAQYF; CDR3nt: TGTGCCAGCAGCTTAGAGTCTAGCGGGGGGGTCGCCCAGTACTTC; v_gene: TRBV7-2; d_gene: TRBD2; j_gene: TRBJ2-5; abundance: .; len: 15